The entry below gives a single TCR beta chain sequence along with its context. Its specificity is unknown. Patient tissue came from resections in Japan or China, 2014–2017. Repertoires were generated with immunoSEQ multiplex PCR, while TCRdb's copy carries only in-frame clones and drops some. The sample shows 7,000 to 9,000 clones, 65% to 90% of them seen only once. This entry belongs to a study of immune evolution from preneoplasia to lung adenocarcinoma. The study, taken as a whole, reports: Top clone frequencies peaked in normal lung, apparently declining through invasive adenocarcinoma.

The V and J ends lost 0 bases and 5 bases, in that order; junction bases with no gene match: 8. The germline V gene encodes CDR1 MNHEY and CDR2 SVGAGI. The CDR3 spans 16 residues. The clonotype comes from a person aged 65 to 85 with lung adenocarcinoma. Sequencing was performed on FFPE minimally invasive lung adenocarcinoma tissue. V usage is TRBV6-5 and J usage is TRBJ1-2, with TRBD1 matching over 8 bases. CDR3 in amino acids: CASSYSSGQGAYGYTF. For the CDR3, the DNA is TGTGCCAGCAGTTACTCGAGTGGTCAGGGGGCTTATGGCTACACCTTC.